The TCR beta chain under discussion was sequenced for a study of blood T cell repertoires in COVID-19 (dated by TCRdb to 2018 to 2020). With respect to the entire study: Samples from collaborators originated in the United States, Italy and Spain and spanned both the acute and convalescent phases of COVID-19. The material from the prospective study consisted of cDNA or gDNA derived from T cells, B-cell-depleted T cells, or PBMCs. The dataset comprised deeply sampled blood TCRbeta repertoires from subjects exposed to, actively infected with, or recovered from COVID-19. The repertoires were released in a freely available public database intended as a resource for research on the immune response to SARS-CoV-2. The samples were drawn from two sources: the first 160 participants of the ongoing ImmuneRACE study, and approximately 1,300 subjects contributed by 6 global collaborators. Sample metadata almost always included a de-identified subject ID, COVID-19 status, age in years and sex. Where available, HLA class I and class II types were taken from metadata supplied by the sample provider and were not determined by assay-based typing. Overall results and qualifications from the work: How much clinical and demographic metadata was included differed by source and by participant, and the metadata was provided uncurated.

Measured from the cysteine to the phenylalanine, the CDR3 is 15 residues long. The CDR3 DNA has 45 bases and is translated from base 1. Per the germline V gene, SQVTM is the CDR1 and ANQGSEA is the CDR2. Trimming removed 7 bases from V and 6 bases from J; the gene matches leave 11 bases unexplained. TCRbeta CDR3 regions were amplified from genomic DNA by means of the immunoSEQ Assay, a bias-controlled multiplex PCR. Per the original workflow: The number of nucleated cells in each sample was estimated from the amplification of reference gene primers within the assay. To quantify the absolute abundance of each unique TCRbeta CDR3 rearrangement, sequence reads were collapsed and filtered. For each sample, productive Simpson clonality was calculated as the square root of Simpson's diversity index across productive rearrangements. In its TCRdb copy, this immuneACCESS table keeps in-frame sequences only and misses some clones. Where compared with another copy, unresolved V genes explain less than half of these, and the others have no known cause. V, J and clone size derive from that table, while D and trimming were established from the DNA sequence. For this sample there are over 200,000 clones; about 85% appear just once. The leading ten clones occupy around 0.72% of the sample.

In its sample, this clone was seen once. The clone's antigen remains unknown. No base quality values were provided; no much bigger clone lies one nucleotide off. Collaborating institutions collected whole blood in K2EDTA tubes following their own protocols. For TCRbeta analysis, collaborators shipped samples in one of three forms: frozen whole blood, isolated PBMCs, or DNA extracted from either of those sample types. This TCR came from a man in his forties with acute or convalescent COVID-19. Material for sequencing was peripheral blood. The sequence links TRBV29-1 to TRBJ2-3; 12 bases in the middle match TRBD2. The CDR3 in this case is CSAAGLAGGPDTQYF. The DNA sequence follows: TGCAGCGCGGCGGGGCTAGCGGGAGGGCCGGATACGCAGTATTTT.